The present TCR beta chain was sequenced within a study of cytomegalovirus exposure and HLA in healthy donors. Study results and caveats: Usually a TCR sequence was rare, but some public TCRs were found in many donors. In an earlier analysis, in 587 donors, most V segments appeared productive either ~87% or ~30% of the time.

In the case of this clone: No antigen is known for it.

CDR3 size: 14 residues. Trimming took off 5 bases at V and 5 bases at J, with 15 bases between the two ends. Germline V lookup: CDR1 SGHAT, CDR2 FQNNGV. Amplification used 60 Vbeta primers and 13 Jbeta primers. Clones were read by immunoSEQ multiplex PCR, and TCRdb kept only the in-frame ones, dropping some. The repertoire holds about 110,000 clones, with 75% to 85% as singletons. The rearrangement uses TRBV11-2 and TRBJ1-2; no clear D gene. Specimen: PBMCs. The receptor was derived from a man between 45 and 60 years old in good health and CMV-seronegative. The CDR3 bases are TGTGCCAGCAGCCCCGGGGTAGAAGGGTATGGCTACACCTTC. Translating it yields CASSPGVEGYGYTF.